The 9 T cell receptor beta chains below all came from one sample that was sequenced in a study of metastatic and nonmetastatic thyroid tumors. TCRdb re-clonotyped the PCR reads via MiXCR. This table has 9,000 to 9,500 clones, under 40% appearing once. All patients were treatment-naive before thyroid surgery. Sequencing was done on a sample of adjacent normal tissue. These receptor sequences come from a female donor with papillary thyroid cancer or a benign thyroid nodule (not recorded which). Some clones in this sample may be carry-over from other donors' samples.

This clone came up a few times. This rearrangement joins TRBV12-3 or TRBV12-4 to TRBJ2-1, with 10 positions matching TRBD2. The CDR3 is 15 amino acids. V dropped 7 bases and J dropped 8; count of bases not matched to a gene: 11. The CDR3 is CASTPSGSVVDEQFF. The CDR3 bases are TGTGCCAGCACGCCTAGCGGGAGTGTTGTGGATGAGCAGTTCTTC.

J is TRBJ2-7 and V is TRBV2, with D perhaps TRBD1 (6 bases). This CDR3 has 17 residues. The germline V and J ends were trimmed by 2 bases and 6 bases, with 23 bases remaining between them. CDR1 SNHLY and CDR2 FYNNEI come from the germline V gene. The CDR3 DNA reads TGTGCCAGCAGTGAACACCCCCCTCGACAGGCCTTAGGCGAGCAGTACTTC. This encodes CASSEHPPRQALGEQYF.

The table lists this clone with a few counts. The chain is built from TRBV6-5 and TRBJ2-7; no firm D call. Trimming cost V 2 bases and J 0 bases, with 5 bases left between them. The germline gives CDR1 MNHEY, CDR2 SVGAGI. The CDR3 consists of 13 residues. CDR3 bases: TGTGCCAGCAGTTACAAGCTCTCCTACGAGCAGTACTTC. Translating gives CASSYKLSYEQYF.

By sample share, this clone is medium-sized. This sequence joins TRBV7-9 and TRBJ2-2; the D is unclear. Germline V gene lookup returns CDR1 SEHNR and CDR2 FQNEAQ (reference sequence). V lost 7 bases and J lost 0, with 9 bases in between. This CDR3 contains 14 residues. The CDR3 protein is CASKLRANTGELFF. DNA for the CDR3: TGTGCCAGCAAGTTACGTGCGAACACCGGGGAGCTGTTTTTT.

V is TRBV19 and J is TRBJ1-5; 7 positions match TRBD1. The CDR3 length is 15 residues. V was clipped by 6 bases and J by 2 bases; unmatched bases: 7. Germline V gene sequence: CDR1 LNHDA, CDR2 SQIVND (reference sequence). This CDR3 is CASSTFQGGNQPQHF. CDR3 in DNA: TGTGCCAGTAGCACGTTTCAGGGGGGCAATCAGCCCCAGCATTTT.

This clone is deemed large. The chain combines TRBV6-5 with TRBJ1-1; 8 bases map to TRBD1. Germline values: CDR1 MNHEY, CDR2 SVGAGI. This CDR3 has 15 amino acids. Trimming at V came to 0 bases and at J to 5 bases, leaving 5 bases not matched to a gene. This chain's CDR3 is CASSYSRTGSTEAFF. CDR3 in DNA: TGTGCCAGCAGTTACTCGCGGACAGGGAGTACTGAAGCTTTCTTT.

This chain joins TRBV11-2 and TRBJ2-2; D is uncertain. Germline V gene lookup returns CDR1 SGHAT and CDR2 FQNNGV. This CDR3 region has 14 residues. The V gene lost 6 bases and the J gene lost 1 base, with 9 bases spanning the gap. As DNA, the CDR3 is TGTGCCAGCAGGGGATCAGGGAACACCGGGGAGCTGTTTTTT. Amino acid sequence: CASRGSGNTGELFF. Variable domain in full (rest from reference TRBV11-2 and TRBJ2-2): EAGVAQSPRYKIIEKRQSVAFWCNPISGHATLYWYQQILGQGPKLLIQFQNNGVVDDSQLPKDRFSAERLKGVDSTLKIQPAKLEDSAVYLCASRGSGNTGELFFGEGSRLTVL.

The chain joins TRBV20-1 to TRBJ2-7; TRBD2 agrees at 8 bases. Trimming at V came to 3 bases and at J to 3 bases, leaving 10 bases not matched to a gene. In germline, CDR1 is DFQATT, CDR2 SNEGSKA (reference sequence). The CDR3 length is 15 residues. CDR3: CSARKEGTRLYEQYF. The CDR3 bases are TGCAGTGCTAGGAAAGAGGGGACTAGACTCTACGAGCAGTACTTC.

The chain uses TRBV24-1 and TRBJ2-7, with 8 bases matching TRBD2. CDR3 size: 16 residues. From germline, CDR1 is KGHDR and CDR2 SFDVKD. Trimming cost V 4 bases and J 3 bases; bases outside gene matches: 10. The CDR3 nucleotides are TGTGCCACCAGTGACCCCTTGACTAGCGAGATCTACGAGCAGTACTTC. Its protein product is CATSDPLTSEIYEQYF.